The present T cell receptor beta chain was sequenced within a study of vaccination and CD4 T cells after COVID-19. Regarding the study as a whole: Spike mono-reactivity held for 304 of 307 vaccine-specific clones in convalescent patients. Only after vaccination were a median around 83% of convalescents' reactive clones seen. The study found median SARS-CoV-2-reactive clonotypes rising from about 20 to 38, not significantly.

Treatment here: approximately 9-day PBMC culture with coronavirus spike peptide pools or control peptides (ViraFEST assay). Peptide-pool expansion of antigen-specific T cells preceded TCR sequencing in ViraFEST. To note about this clonotype: Its target is not known.

An Oncomine TCR Beta short-read assay was used to sequence the DNA from cultured CD4+ T cells. TCRdb processed the PCR reads anew with MiXCR; each CDR3 protein has one entry. This table has roughly 7,000 distinct CDR3 sequences, roughly 67% appearing once. Germline loops: CDR1 SGHTA, CDR2 FQGNSA. The CDR3 totals 14 residues. V was cut by 6 bases and J by 1 base, with 12 bases left in between. The TCR was taken from a human donor who had recovered from COVID-19. The V call is TRBV7-2, the J call TRBJ1-1, with D maybe TRBD1 (6 bases). Sequenced material: CD4+ T cells from blood, cultured in vitro. CDR3 DNA sequence: TGTGCCAGCAGGGGAGGGGGGGGGAACACTGAAGCTTTCTTT. Its protein is CASRGGGGNTEAFF.